The TCR beta chain described here comes from a study of blood T cell repertoires in COVID-19. Germline lookup yields CDR1 KGHSH and CDR2 LQKENI. V lost 5 bases, J lost 4 bases, and 10 bases lay in between. The CDR3 has 13 residues. Method: immunoSEQ multiplex PCR; TCRdb's copy keeps in-frame clones and lacks some. This table has 70,000 to 95,000 clones, about 92% appearing once. The sequencing sample was made of peripheral blood. The source is a man aged 45-65 years with acute or convalescent COVID-19. V usage is TRBV18 and J usage is TRBJ2-3, with D possibly TRBD2 on 6 matching bases. The CDR3 bases are TGTGCCAGCTCATTCGGGACTTCAGATACGCAGTATTTT. Its protein is CASSFGTSDTQYF.